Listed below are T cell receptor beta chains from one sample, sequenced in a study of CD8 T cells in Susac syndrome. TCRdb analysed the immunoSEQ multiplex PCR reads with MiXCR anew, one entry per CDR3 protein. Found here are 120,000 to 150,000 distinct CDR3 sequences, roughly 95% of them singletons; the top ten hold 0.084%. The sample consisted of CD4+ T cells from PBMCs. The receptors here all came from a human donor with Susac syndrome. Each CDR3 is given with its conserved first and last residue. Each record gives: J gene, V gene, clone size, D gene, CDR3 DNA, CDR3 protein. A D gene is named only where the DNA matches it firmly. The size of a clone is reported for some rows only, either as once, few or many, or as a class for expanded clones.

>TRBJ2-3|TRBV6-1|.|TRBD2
TGTGCCAGCAGTCAGACTAGCGGGGGAGGCACAGATACGCAGTATTTT
CASSQTSGGGTDTQYF
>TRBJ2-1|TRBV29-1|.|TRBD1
TGCAGCGTTGATCCAGGGGGTGGTGAGCAGTTCTTC
CSVDPGGGEQFF
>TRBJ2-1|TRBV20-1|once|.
TGCAGTGCTAGTGGAGGACCCTCCTCCTACAATGAGCAGTTCTTC
CSASGGPSSYNEQFF
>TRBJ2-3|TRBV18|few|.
TGTGCCAGCTCACCGCTCTCAGATACGCAGTATTTT
CASSPLSDTQYF
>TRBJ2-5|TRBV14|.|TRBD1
TGTGCCAGCAGCCTCCGCGGACAGGGGCTCGGGGAGACCCAGTACTTC
CASSLRGQGLGETQYF
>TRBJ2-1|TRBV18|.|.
TGTGCCAGCTCACAACGGGTTCAGGATGAGCAGTTCTTC
CASSQRVQDEQFF
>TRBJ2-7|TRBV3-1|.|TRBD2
TGTGCCAGCAGCCAAGGGACTAGCGGGAGATACGAGCAGTACTTC
CASSQGTSGRYEQYF
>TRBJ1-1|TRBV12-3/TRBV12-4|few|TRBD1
TGTGCCAGCAGCTCGGGACAGCTGAACACTGAAGCTTTCTTT
CASSSGQLNTEAFF
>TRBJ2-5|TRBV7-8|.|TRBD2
TGTGCCAGCAGCTTGCTGAAGCGGGGAGTGCAGGAGACCCAGTACTTC
CASSLLKRGVQETQYF
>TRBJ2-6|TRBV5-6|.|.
TGTGCCAGCAGCTTGGGGAGATCTGGGGCCAACGTCCTGACTTTC
CASSLGRSGANVLTF
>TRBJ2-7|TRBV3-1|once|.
TGTGCCAGCAGCCAAGATCCGGGGGCCGAGCAGTACTTC
CASSQDPGAEQYF
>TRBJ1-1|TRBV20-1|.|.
TGCAGTGCTAGACAGTTGAACACTGAAGCTTTCTTT
CSARQLNTEAFF
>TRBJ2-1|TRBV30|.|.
TGTGCCTGGAGTGTACGCCCCGGGGGGCCCTACAATGAGCAGTTCTTC
CAWSVRPGGPYNEQFF
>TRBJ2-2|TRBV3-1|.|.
TGTGCCAGCAGCCAAGATCTCGCTGGAGGTCCCGGGGAGCTGTTTTTT
CASSQDLAGGPGELFF
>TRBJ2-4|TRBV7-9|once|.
TGTGCCAGCAGCTTAGGGGCAGGACTAGCCAAAAACATTCAGTACTTC
CASSLGAGLAKNIQYF
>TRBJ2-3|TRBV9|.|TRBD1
TGTGCCAGCAGCGCGGGACAGGGTAATTTGGATACGCAGTATTTT
CASSAGQGNLDTQYF
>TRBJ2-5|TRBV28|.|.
TGTGCCAGCAGGGAGAATTCACAAGAGACCCAGTACTTC
CASRENSQETQYF
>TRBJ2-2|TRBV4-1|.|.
TGCGCCAGCAGCCAAGACAGGGGCCAGAACACCGGGGAGCTGTTTTTT
CASSQDRGQNTGELFF
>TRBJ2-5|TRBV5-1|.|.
TGCGCCAGCAGCTTGGCCCCGGGGGGCCTGGAGACCCAGTACTTC
CASSLAPGGLETQYF
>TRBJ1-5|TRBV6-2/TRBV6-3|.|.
TGTGCCAGCGGAATGGGGGGGTACCAGCCCCAGCATTTT
CASGMGGYQPQHF
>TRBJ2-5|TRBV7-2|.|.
TGTGCCAGCAGCTTGTTCGGGTTAAGGGAGACCCAGTACTTC
CASSLFGLRETQYF
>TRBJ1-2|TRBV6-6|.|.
TGTGCCAGCAGTTTGGGGGACTATGGCTACACCTTC
CASSLGDYGYTF
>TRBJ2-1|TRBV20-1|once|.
TGCAGTGTTCAGACCATACGGGGCAGATCCAATGAGCAGTTCTTC
CSVQTIRGRSNEQFF
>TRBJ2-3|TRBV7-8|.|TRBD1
TGTGCCAGCAGCACACGGACAGGCCGCACAGATACGCAGTATTTT
CASSTRTGRTDTQYF
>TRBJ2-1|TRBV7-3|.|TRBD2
TGTGCCAGCAGCTCGAGACTAGCGGGGGTAGATGAGCAGTTCTTC
CASSSRLAGVDEQFF
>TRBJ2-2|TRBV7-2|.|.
TGTGCCAGCAGCCCAATCTTTACAGGGTACACCGGGGAGCTGTTTTTT
CASSPIFTGYTGELFF
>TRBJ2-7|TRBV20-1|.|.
TGCAGTGCTAGTGCTGGGGGTGACTACGAGCAGTACTTC
CSASAGGDYEQYF